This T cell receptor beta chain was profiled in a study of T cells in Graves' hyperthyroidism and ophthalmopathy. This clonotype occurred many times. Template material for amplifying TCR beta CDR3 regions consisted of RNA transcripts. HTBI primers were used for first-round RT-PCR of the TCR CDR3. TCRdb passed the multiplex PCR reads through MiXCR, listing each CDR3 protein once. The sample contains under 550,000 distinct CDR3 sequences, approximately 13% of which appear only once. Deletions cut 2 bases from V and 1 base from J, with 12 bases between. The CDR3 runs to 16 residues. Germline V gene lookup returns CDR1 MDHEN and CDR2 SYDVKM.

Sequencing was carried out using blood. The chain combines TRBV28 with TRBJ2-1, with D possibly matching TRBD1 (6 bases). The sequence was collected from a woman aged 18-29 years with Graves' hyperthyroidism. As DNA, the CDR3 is TGTGCCAGCAGTTTAAGGGGGATCCCTTCCTACAATGAGCAGTTCTTC. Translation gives CASSLRGIPSYNEQFF. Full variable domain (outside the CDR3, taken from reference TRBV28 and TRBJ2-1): DVKVTQSSRYLVKRTGEKVFLECVQDMDHENMFWYRQDPGLGLRLIYFSYDVKMKEKGDIPEGYSVSREKKERFSLILESASTNQTSMYLCASSLRGIPSYNEQFFGPGTRLTVL.